Following are 8 T cell receptor beta chains from one sample sequenced in a study of neurological immune-mediated disorders. Time point meaning: longitudinal time-point 3. Via MiXCR, TCRdb re-called the 5' RACE reads, giving one row per CDR3 protein. The data show 40,000 or so distinct CDR3 sequences, approximately 12% seen once. Specimen: PBMCs. The receptors originated from a man aged 30-40 years in good health.

This clonotype was seen at least ten times. This chain uses TRBV11-2 with TRBJ2-7; either TRBD1 or TRBD2 may supply D (6 bases each). Per germline, CDR1 SGHAT and CDR2 FQNNGV. Trimming left V 5 bases short and J 0 bases short, with 17 bases between. The CDR3 is made up of 16 amino acids. CDR3 residues: CASSTRGGPTSYEQYF. The CDR3 nucleotides are TGTGCCAGCAGCACCAGAGGGGGGCCAACCTCCTACGAGCAGTACTTC.

In this sample, this clonotype turned up many times. The chain uses TRBV28 and TRBJ2-2; D possibly uses TRBD1 or TRBD2 (5 bases each). Germline lookup yields CDR1 MDHEN and CDR2 SYDVKM. This CDR3 is built from 13 residues. The V end was cut by 5 bases, the J end by 4 bases, with 8 bases between. CDR3 protein: CASSRDLTGELFF. CDR3 sequence (DNA): TGTGCCAGCAGTCGGGACCTCACCGGGGAGCTGTTTTTT.

Ten or more counts support this clonotype. The V call is TRBV21-1, the J call TRBJ1-6; the DNA was not compared with TRBD1, the D call given in the table. TRBV21-1 is a listed pseudogene. The CDR3 consists of 18 residues. CDR3 sequence reads: CASTKRDRGSSYNSPLHF. As DNA, the CDR3 is TGTGCCAGCACCAAAAGAGACAGGGGGAGCTCCTATAATTCACCCCTCCACTTT.

Worth noting for this clonotype: A much larger clone lies a single base off, so this may be a read error. This chain connects TRBV18 to TRBJ2-7; 11 nucleotides agree with TRBD2. Germline lookup yields CDR1 KGHSH and CDR2 LQKENI. The CDR3 runs 15 residues. This CDR3 is CASSPYGTSGYEQHF. CDR3 sequence (DNA): TGTGCCAGCTCACCATATGGGACTAGCGGTTACGAGCAGCACTTC.

This clonotype has just a few counts. A much larger clonotype is one base distant, so this may be a read error. This chain connects TRBV29-1 to TRBJ2-2; no firm D call. CDR3 length: 14 amino acids. CDR1 is SQVTM and CDR2 is ANQGSEA in the germline V gene. V was trimmed by 6 bases and J by 4 bases, leaving 15 bases between them. CDR3 sequence (DNA): TGCAGCGTGGGCGTTCTAACAGTCACCGGGGAGCTGTTTTTT. It codes for CSVGVLTVTGELFF.

Many counts were recorded for this clonotype. This chain uses TRBV29-1 with TRBJ2-2, with D unclear. The ends were cut back, 3 bases at V and 7 bases at J, with 6 bases in the middle. CDR3 length: 11 amino acids. The germline CDR1 and CDR2 sequences are SQVTM and ANQGSEA. The CDR3: CSVDTGGELFF. CDR3 nucleotides: TGCAGCGTTGACACTGGCGGGGAGCTGTTTTTT.

This clonotype was observed at least ten times. The genes are TRBV30 and TRBJ2-3; D is possibly TRBD1 (6 bases). The germline CDR1 and CDR2 sequences are GTSNPN and SVGIG (reference sequence). The ends were cut back, 3 bases at V and 4 bases at J, with 14 bases in the middle. This CDR3 has 14 residues. The DNA for the CDR3 is TGTGCCTGGAGGGTAACAGGGAGTGCAGATACGCAGTATTTT. It codes for CAWRVTGSADTQYF.

The table lists this clonotype with many counts. This chain uses TRBV5-1 with TRBJ2-6, with D possibly called TRBD1 or TRBD2 (6 bases each). Germline V CDR1 and CDR2: SGHRS, YFSETQ. Trimming left V 0 bases short and J 0 bases short, with 10 bases between. This CDR3 is 17 amino acids long. For the CDR3, the DNA is TGCGCCAGCAGCTTGGAGGGGGGAAGCTCTGGGGCCAACGTCCTGACTTTC. Translated: CASSLEGGSSGANVLTF.